This T cell receptor (beta chain) is drawn from a study of T cells after yellow fever vaccination. For the study at large: In the case of low-cell-number fractions, SMART-Seq v4 Ultra Low Input was used for preparation. Broader study findings: At under 97% for CD4 and just over 85% for CD8, most primary-vaccination clones showed up again after the booster.

Germline values: CDR1 MNHNS, CDR2 SASEGT. The CDR3 has 16 residues. V shed 6 bases, J shed 3 bases, and the junction held 6 bases outside the gene matches. Turning to this clonotype: Its antigen is currently unknown.

Template-switching 5'RACE yielded the TCR cDNA; a universal primer site and UMIs were added in the process. Each CDR3 protein gets one entry after TCRdb re-called the 5' RACE reads with MiXCR. The data show around 600,000 distinct CDR3 sequences, over 9% seen once. Source: PBMCs, taken on the day of the yellow fever booster vaccination. The source of this sequence is a man aged 30 to 45 who received the YFV17D yellow fever vaccine. The rearrangement uses TRBV6-1 and TRBJ2-2, with TRBD2 matching over 11 bases. Here the CDR3 DNA reads TGTGCCAGCAGGGATCCGGGACTAGCGGACACCGGGGAGCTGTTTTTT. Protein: CASRDPGLADTGELFF.